These 26 T cell receptor beta chains share one sample of origin, sequenced in a study of T cells in Graves' hyperthyroidism and ophthalmopathy. RNA transcripts gave rise to amplified TCR beta CDR3 regions. With the HTBI primer set, the TCR CDR3 went through a first round of RT-PCR. TCRdb re-called the multiplex PCR reads through MiXCR, storing one row per CDR3 protein. The table has approximately 620,000 distinct CDR3 sequences, approximately 15% seen once. The sequenced sample was blood. The receptors were sampled from a woman aged 40 to 50 with Graves' ophthalmopathy.

This clonotype was seen ten or more times. This chain's CDR3 is CSARGGAGEKLFF. The CDR3 region has the DNA TGCAGTGCTAGAGGAGGGGCAGGGGAAAAACTGTTTTTT. The chain employs TRBV20-1 and TRBJ1-4, with D perhaps matching TRBD1 (5 bases). This CDR3 has 13 amino acids. Germline lookup yields CDR1 DFQATT and CDR2 SNEGSKA (reference sequence). The V end was cut by 1 base, the J end by 8 bases, with 11 bases between.

This clonotype was observed many times. V and J are TRBV2 and TRBJ2-7, with unresolved D. CDR1 is SNHLY and CDR2 is FYNNEI in the germline V gene. Trimming cost V 6 bases and J 0 bases, with 9 bases left between them. The CDR3 covers 13 residues. The CDR3: CASRLDISYEQYF. CDR3 in DNA: TGTGCCAGCAGGTTAGATATCTCCTACGAGCAGTACTTC.

This clonotype has more than one count but fewer than ten. The chain recombines TRBV3-1 with TRBJ2-3; no firm D call. The CDR3 extends over 13 amino acids. Between the trimmed V and J ends, which lost 2 bases and 6 bases, there was a span of 9 bases. CDR1 is LGHDT, CDR2 YNNKEL, per germline (reference sequence). The CDR3 loop reads CASSQPPTDTQYF. The CDR3 DNA is TGTGCCAGCAGCCAACCCCCCACGGATACGCAGTATTTT.

The chain employs TRBV2 and TRBJ2-7; weak D call: TRBD2 (6 bases). In germline, CDR1 is SNHLY, CDR2 FYNNEI. The CDR3 runs 15 residues. Between the trimmed V and J ends, which lost 1 base and 4 bases, there was a span of 14 bases. As DNA, the CDR3 is TGTGCCAGCAGTGAAGGGGGCGGGAACCTGTACGAGCAGTACTTC. Encoded protein: CASSEGGGNLYEQYF.

This clonotype occurred many times. The chain employs TRBV3-1 and TRBJ2-7, with 7 bases fitting TRBD2. CDR1 is LGHDT, CDR2 YNNKEL, per germline (reference sequence). J gave up 6 bases and V 4 bases, and 9 bases lay outside the gene matches. The CDR3 has 14 amino acids. The DNA of the CDR3 is TGTGCCAGCAGCCCCGCCGGCGGGAGCAGCGAGCAGTACTTC. This translates into CASSPAGGSSEQYF.

Turning to this clonotype: This sequence may be a read error, since a much larger clone differs from it by one base. This chain links TRBV2 with TRBJ2-3, with 12 bases lining up with TRBD2. Trimming removed 5 bases from V and 7 bases from J; junction bases left unmatched: 7. Per the germline V gene, CDR1 is SNHLY and CDR2 is FYNNEI. This CDR3 contains 15 residues. Here the CDR3 reads CASSLTSGGPNTQYF. In nucleotides, the CDR3 is TGTGCCAGCAGTTTGACTAGCGGGGGTCCGAATACGCAGTATTTT.

This clonotype appeared many times. The V gene is TRBV5-1, the J gene TRBJ2-1, with 10 bases fitting TRBD2. The CDR3 is 14 amino acids. J was trimmed by 9 bases and V by 4 bases; bases with no gene match: 7. The germline gives CDR1 SGHRS, CDR2 YFSETQ. CDR3 coding DNA: TGCGCCAGCAGCGTAACTAGCGGGATCGGTGAGCAGTTCTTC. Its translation: CASSVTSGIGEQFF.

This clonotype was detected ten times or more. V and J are TRBV28 and TRBJ1-1; D ambiguous. Germline V gene sequence: CDR1 MDHEN, CDR2 SYDVKM. V was pared by 1 base and J by 0 bases, with 6 bases between. The CDR3 length is 14 residues. The DNA for the CDR3 is TGTGCCAGCAGTTTATATAGGGTGAACACTGAAGCTTTCTTT. Amino acid sequence: CASSLYRVNTEAFF. Looking up the rest from reference TRBV28 and TRBJ1-1 gives the full variable domain: DVKVTQSSRYLVKRTGEKVFLECVQDMDHENMFWYRQDPGLGLRLIYFSYDVKMKEKGDIPEGYSVSREKKERFSLILESASTNQTSMYLCASSLYRVNTEAFFGQGTRLTVV.

This clonotype was recorded many times. The chain carries TRBV2 and TRBJ2-1; 8 bases fit TRBD2. The CDR3 length is 15 residues. Germline assignment: CDR1 SNHLY and CDR2 FYNNEI. V gave up 1 base and J gave up 9 bases; unmatched junction bases: 8. The CDR3 region is CASSEGLAGLSEQFF. In nucleotides, the CDR3 is TGTGCCAGCAGTGAAGGATTAGCGGGATTAAGTGAGCAGTTCTTC. Together with reference TRBV2 and TRBJ2-1, the CDR3 gives the full variable domain: EPEVTQTPSHQVTQMGQEVILRCVPISNHLYFYWYRQILGQKVEFLVSFYNNEISEKSEIFDDQFSVERPDGSNFTLKIRSTKLEDSAMYFCASSEGLAGLSEQFFGPGTRLTVL.

The chain uses TRBV18 and TRBJ2-2; D not certain. CDR3 length: 14 amino acids. The germline V gene encodes CDR1 KGHSH and CDR2 LQKENI. V gave up 2 bases and J gave up 4 bases, with 8 bases separating them. This CDR3 reads CASSPAQATGELFF. CDR3 bases: TGTGCCAGCTCACCAGCCCAGGCCACCGGGGAGCTGTTTTTT.

This clonotype was observed many times. V usage is TRBV20-1 and J usage is TRBJ2-1; D tentatively fits TRBD1 or TRBD2 (5 bases each). The CDR3 is made up of 14 amino acids. The germline V and J ends were trimmed by 1 base and 1 base, with 8 bases remaining between them. Germline values: CDR1 DFQATT, CDR2 SNEGSKA (reference sequence). For the CDR3, the DNA is TGCAGTGCTAGAGTCGGGACGTCCTACAATGAGCAGTTCTTC. Residues: CSARVGTSYNEQFF.

This chain links TRBV4-1 with TRBJ1-5; a weak D match, TRBD1 (5 bases). The germline V gene encodes CDR1 MGHRA and CDR2 YSYEKL. The CDR3 consists of 15 residues. Trimming left V 0 bases short and J 4 bases short, with 10 bases between. The CDR3 here is CASSQEGRQNQPQHF. The CDR3 DNA is TGCGCCAGCAGCCAAGAAGGGAGACAGAATCAGCCCCAGCATTTT.

The chain has TRBV11-2 and TRBJ2-5, with a tentative D call TRBD1 (8 bases). This CDR3 contains 16 residues. Trimming removed 5 bases at V and 5 bases at J, with 21 bases between. CDR1 SGHAT and CDR2 FQNNGV come from the germline V gene. The CDR3 DNA is TGTGCCAGCAGCATGGGGACAGGTTCCGGGGGGGAGACCCAGTACTTC. Translated: CASSMGTGSGGETQYF. Full variable domain (rest looked up from reference TRBV11-2 and TRBJ2-5): EAGVAQSPRYKIIEKRQSVAFWCNPISGHATLYWYQQILGQGPKLLIQFQNNGVVDDSQLPKDRFSAERLKGVDSTLKIQPAKLEDSAVYLCASSMGTGSGGETQYFGPGTRLLVL.

The chain employs TRBV2 and TRBJ2-5, with 9 bases that match TRBD2. Per germline, CDR1 SNHLY and CDR2 FYNNEI. J was trimmed by 7 bases and V by 3 bases; bases with no gene match: 6. The CDR3 is made up of 14 amino acids. CDR3 coding DNA: TGTGCCAGCAGTGACGGGACTAGCATTGGGACCCAGTACTTC. This gives the protein CASSDGTSIGTQYF.

This clonotype has ten or more counts. The rearrangement uses TRBV28 and TRBJ2-7; 8 nucleotides agree with TRBD2. Trimming took 2 bases from V and 1 from J; bases not matched to a gene: 7. The CDR3 loop spans 16 amino acids. Per the germline V gene, CDR1 is MDHEN and CDR2 is SYDVKM. The CDR3 is CASSLRLPSGSYEQYF. The CDR3 DNA sequence: TGTGCCAGCAGTTTAAGGTTGCCTAGCGGGTCCTACGAGCAGTACTTC. The variable domain in full, completed from reference TRBV28 and TRBJ2-7, reads DVKVTQSSRYLVKRTGEKVFLECVQDMDHENMFWYRQDPGLGLRLIYFSYDVKMKEKGDIPEGYSVSREKKERFSLILESASTNQTSMYLCASSLRLPSGSYEQYFGPGTRLTVT.

This clonotype showed up just a few times. This chain connects TRBV20-1 to TRBJ2-1; no clear D gene. The CDR3 is 13 residues long. Trimming stripped 1 base from V and 6 bases from J, with 10 bases between. CDR1 and CDR2 (germline): DFQATT, SNEGSKA (reference sequence). The DNA of the CDR3 is TGCAGTGCTAGAGGGGTTTATGGCAATGAGCAGTTCTTC. Encoded protein: CSARGVYGNEQFF.

CDR3 sequence: CSARKTGDLGINEQFF. CDR3 DNA sequence: TGCAGTGCTAGGAAAACGGGGGACCTGGGGATCAATGAGCAGTTCTTC. The V and J genes are TRBV20-1 and TRBJ2-1, with TRBD2 as a possible D gene (6 bases). V lost 3 bases and J 6 bases, leaving 21 bases between the germline ends. CDR1 DFQATT and CDR2 SNEGSKA come from the germline V gene (reference sequence). The CDR3 spans 16 residues.

In this sample, this clonotype turned up many times. The V and J genes are TRBV6-5 and TRBJ1-5, with D unclear. Germline assignment: CDR1 MNHEY and CDR2 SVGAGI. Trimming took off 2 bases at V and 9 bases at J, with 11 bases between the two ends. The CDR3 is made up of 13 amino acids. Written as DNA, the CDR3 is TGTGCCAGCAGTTACGAGCCCTCTTTGCCCCAGCATTTT. Protein: CASSYEPSLPQHF.

The chain is built from TRBV5-1 and TRBJ2-2; either TRBD1 or TRBD2 may fit D (5 bases each). Germline CDR1 reads SGHRS; CDR2 reads YFSETQ. CDR3 length: 15 residues. Trimming cost V 4 bases and J 6 bases, with 16 bases left between them. CDR3 DNA: TGCGCCAGCAGCCGGCTCCAGCAGGGAGCCGGGGAGCTGTTTTTT. It encodes CASSRLQQGAGELFF. Looking up the rest from reference TRBV5-1 and TRBJ2-2 gives the full variable domain: KAGVTQTPRYLIKTRGQQVTLSCSPISGHRSVSWYQQTPGQGLQFLFEYFSETQRNKGNFPGRFSGRQFSNSRSEMNVSTLELGDSALYLCASSRLQQGAGELFFGEGSRLTVL.

This clonotype appeared many times. The chain carries TRBV5-1 and TRBJ2-3; TRBD2 matches at 9 bases. CDR3 length: 17 amino acids. Trimming cost V 5 bases and J 2 bases; bases outside gene matches: 12. CDR1 is SGHRS, CDR2 YFSETQ, per germline. The chain's CDR3 is CASRQNRASGDTDTQYF. CDR3 nucleotide sequence: TGCGCCAGCAGACAAAATCGGGCTAGCGGGGACACAGATACGCAGTATTTT.

This clonotype was recorded many times. The chain links TRBV2 to TRBJ2-2, with TRBD1 matching 8 bases. V was pared by 5 bases and J by 4 bases, with 3 bases of the junction left unmatched. This CDR3 has 14 residues. Germline V lookup: CDR1 SNHLY, CDR2 FYNNEI. The CDR3 sequence: CASSKTGVTGELFF. The CDR3, as DNA: TGTGCCAGCAGTAAGACAGGGGTCACCGGGGAGCTGTTTTTT.

Ten or more counts support this clonotype. The rearrangement uses TRBV5-1 and TRBJ1-6; 9 nucleotides align to TRBD1. With 0 bases clipped from V and 9 bases from J, the junction kept 4 bases outside the gene matches. In germline, CDR1 is SGHRS, CDR2 YFSETQ. CDR3 length: 15 amino acids. Written as DNA, the CDR3 is TGCGCCAGCAGCTTGGAGGGGACAGGGATTTCACCCCTCCACTTT. Amino acids: CASSLEGTGISPLHF.

This clonotype was observed at least ten times. The chain couples TRBV11-2 to TRBJ2-7, with D perhaps matching TRBD2 (5 bases). Looked up from germline, CDR1 is SGHAT and CDR2 is FQNNGV. The V end was cut by 5 bases, the J end by 7 bases, with 15 bases between. There are 13 residues in the CDR3. The CDR3 loop reads CASSVHYGGEQYF. In DNA, the CDR3 is TGTGCCAGCAGCGTCCATTACGGCGGGGAGCAGTACTTC.

This clonotype was picked up many times. The CDR3 region has the DNA TGTGCCAGCAGCTTTCGAGATTACAATGAGCAGTTCTTC. Residues: CASSFRDYNEQFF. The V and J genes are TRBV7-3 and TRBJ2-1; D gene uncertain. In germline, CDR1 is SGHTA, CDR2 FQGTGA. The CDR3 has 13 residues. Trimming removed 3 bases from V and 4 bases from J, with 7 bases in between.

The sample holds many counts of this clonotype. V and J are TRBV2 and TRBJ2-7; 11 bases map to TRBD2. V dropped 8 bases and J dropped 2; count of bases not matched to a gene: 5. The CDR3 consists of 14 residues. CDR1 is SNHLY and CDR2 is FYNNEI in the germline V gene. The CDR3 nucleotides read TGTGCCAGCCTAGGGACTAGCGGAACCTACGAGCAGTACTTC. Its protein product is CASLGTSGTYEQYF.

CDR3 region: CASSPQTSGHEKLFF. CDR3 sequence (DNA): TGTGCCAGCAGTCCCCAGACGAGCGGCCATGAAAAACTGTTTTTT. The chain has TRBV6-1 and TRBJ1-4; D not certain. This CDR3 has 15 amino acids. The germline V gene encodes CDR1 MNHNS and CDR2 SASEGT. Deletions cut 5 bases from V and 6 bases from J, with 16 bases between.